The 29 T cell receptor beta chains below were found in one sample sequenced in a study of T cell responses to AZD1222 COVID-19 vaccine. The protocol was immunoSEQ multiplex PCR, while the TCRdb copy is restricted to in-frame clones and leaves out a portion. This table holds about 150,000 clones, over 70% found once. The specimen was peripheral blood, collected 28 days after the second AZD1222 dose. These receptors were collected from an adult who received the AZD1222 COVID-19 vaccine.

Only one count was recorded for this clone. This chain joins TRBV5-4 and TRBJ2-3; TRBD2 matches 7 bases. The CDR3 extends over 16 amino acids. With V trimmed by 1 base and J by 1 base, 6 bases remained unmatched. CDR1 SGHNT and CDR2 YYREEE come from the germline V gene (reference sequence). The chain's CDR3 is CASSLWGGSGTDTQYF. CDR3 in DNA: TGTGCCAGCAGCTTGTGGGGCGGGAGCGGCACAGATACGCAGTATTTT.

The V call is TRBV28, the J call TRBJ2-5; no clear D. The V end lost 7 bases, the J end lost 0 bases, and 15 bases lay between the germline ends. The CDR3 runs to 15 residues. Per germline, CDR1 MDHEN and CDR2 SYDVKM. CDR3 region: CASTTAAGYQETQYF. CDR3 DNA sequence: TGTGCCAGCACGACGGCAGCCGGGTACCAAGAGACCCAGTACTTC.

This chain uses TRBV5-8 with TRBJ1-6; D is unclear. The CDR3 length is 15 residues. V lost 4 bases, J lost 4 bases, and 12 bases lay in between. Germline V gene sequence: CDR1 SGHTS, CDR2 YDEGEE. The CDR3 spells CASSPGGFYNSPLHF. The DNA for the CDR3 is TGTGCCAGCAGCCCCGGCGGATTTTATAATTCACCCCTCCACTTT.

CDR3 in DNA: TGTGCCAGCAGCTTAGACTCCGGGCTATCCTACGAGCAGTACTTC. Its translation: CASSLDSGLSYEQYF. The chain has TRBV7-6 and TRBJ2-7; no clear D. The ends were cut back, 1 base at V and 1 base at J, with 11 bases in the middle. Germline assignment: CDR1 SGHVS and CDR2 FNYEAQ. CDR3 length: 15 residues.

The chain recombines TRBV5-1 with TRBJ2-5; D assignment may be TRBD1 or TRBD2 (5 bases each). The CDR3 runs to 16 residues. Between the trimmed V and J ends, which lost 0 bases and 5 bases, there was a span of 17 bases. The germline CDR1 and CDR2 sequences are SGHRS and YFSETQ. CDR3 residues: CASSLVGPSNGETQYF. CDR3 sequence (DNA): TGCGCCAGCAGCTTGGTGGGACCTAGTAACGGGGAGACCCAGTACTTC.

This chain joins TRBV9 and TRBJ2-2, with 7 bases fitting TRBD2. Unmatched junction bases numbered 9, after V lost 4 bases and J lost 6 bases. The CDR3 loop spans 15 amino acids. The germline V gene has CDR1 SGDLS and CDR2 YYNGEE. CDR3 DNA: TGTGCCAGCAGCCCGCGACTAGCCGGGTCCGGGGAGCTGTTTTTT. Protein: CASSPRLAGSGELFF.

The V call is TRBV6-6, the J call TRBJ2-7, with 7 bases fitting TRBD1. Per the germline V gene, CDR1 is MNHNY and CDR2 is SVGAGI (reference sequence). The length of the CDR3 is 14 residues. V shed 8 bases, J shed 6 bases, and the junction held 13 bases outside the gene matches. In DNA form, the CDR3 reads TGTGCCAGCCGTGTGACCGGGACAGTTGGCGAGCAGTACTTC. It yields the protein CASRVTGTVGEQYF.

This clone was picked up one time. This chain links TRBV28 with TRBJ1-3; the D gene is possibly TRBD1 (6 bases). Trimming stripped 4 bases from V and 2 bases from J, with 15 bases between. Germline CDR1 reads MDHEN; CDR2 reads SYDVKM. This CDR3 has 16 amino acids. The DNA for the CDR3 is TGTGCCAGCAGTTCGGGGGGCGGGACACCTGGAAACACCATATATTTT. Residues: CASSSGGGTPGNTIYF.

The V gene is TRBV7-2, the J gene TRBJ2-2, with TRBD2 identical over 7 bases. The junction had 4 bases not matched to a gene; V was cut back by 2 bases and J by 1 base. Germline lookup yields CDR1 SGHTA and CDR2 FQGNSA. The CDR3 has 16 amino acids. The CDR3 protein is CASSLQPSGNTGELFF. CDR3 DNA: TGTGCCAGCAGCTTACAACCTAGCGGGAACACCGGGGAGCTGTTTTTT.

This sequence joins TRBV27 and TRBJ2-1; D call uncertain. Trimming removed 0 bases from V and 4 bases from J, with 16 bases in between. CDR1 and CDR2 (germline): MNHEY, SMNVEV (reference sequence). The CDR3 extends over 17 amino acids. The CDR3 loop reads CASSLSAVALSYNEQFF. DNA for the CDR3: TGTGCCAGCAGTTTATCGGCGGTAGCTCTATCTTACAATGAGCAGTTCTTC.

The CDR3 here is CASSSHSYEQYF. DNA of the CDR3: TGTGCCAGCAGTTCTCACTCCTACGAGCAGTACTTC. The chain joins TRBV11-1 to TRBJ2-7; D call uncertain. Germline CDR1 SGHAT, CDR2 FQDESV (reference sequence). The CDR3 consists of 12 residues. The V end was cut by 6 bases, the J end by 0 bases, with 6 bases between.

The chain employs TRBV2 and TRBJ1-1, with 8 bases that match TRBD1. V dropped 8 bases and J dropped 4; count of bases not matched to a gene: 6. Germline assignment: CDR1 SNHLY and CDR2 FYNNEI. The CDR3 is 13 amino acids. The CDR3: CASETGTGTEAFF. CDR3 sequence (DNA): TGTGCCAGCGAGACAGGGACAGGCACTGAAGCTTTCTTT.

The chain couples TRBV28 to TRBJ1-4, with D possibly being TRBD1 (6 bases). The V and J ends lost 9 bases and 9 bases respectively, with 17 bases between them. The CDR3 is 13 residues long. Germline CDR1 reads MDHEN; CDR2 reads SYDVKM. Written as DNA, the CDR3 is TGTGCCAGTTTTGGGCAGGGGCCTAAAAAACTGTTTTTT. Amino acid sequence: CASFGQGPKKLFF.

V usage is TRBV12-3 or TRBV12-4 and J usage is TRBJ2-7, with a tentative D call TRBD2 (6 bases). V was shortened by 3 bases and J by 2 bases, with 8 bases between the two germline ends. The CDR3 is 13 amino acids. In DNA form, the CDR3 reads TGTGCCAGCAGTTTGGACTACACCTACGAGCAGTACTTC. This sequence encodes CASSLDYTYEQYF.

The chain combines TRBV30 with TRBJ1-2; 8 positions agree with TRBD1. Trimming at V came to 0 bases and at J to 14 bases, leaving 8 bases not matched to a gene. This CDR3 has 12 residues. Germline V gene data show CDR1 as GTSNPN and CDR2 as SVGIG (reference sequence). The CDR3 DNA follows: TGTGCCTGGAGTGTAATCGGACAGGGAAAGACCTTC. It yields the protein CAWSVIGQGKTF.

The V call is TRBV12-3 or TRBV12-4, the J call TRBJ2-1, with D perhaps TRBD2 (6 bases). Trimming stripped 3 bases from V and 9 bases from J, with 12 bases between. The CDR3 length is 13 residues. CDR3 amino acids: CASSFSIGGEQFF. The DNA of the CDR3 is TGTGCCAGCAGTTTCTCAATCGGGGGTGAGCAGTTCTTC.

This clone was observed a single time. This chain connects TRBV28 to TRBJ1-1; 9 bases fit TRBD1. Germline loops: CDR1 MDHEN, CDR2 SYDVKM. V lost 8 bases to trimming and J lost 3 bases; unmatched junction nucleotides: 4. This CDR3 contains 13 residues. The CDR3 loop is CASHRGHDTEAFF. CDR3 in DNA: TGTGCCAGCCACAGGGGGCATGACACTGAAGCTTTCTTT.

The V and J genes are TRBV7-2 and TRBJ1-3, with unresolved D. Trimming removed 4 bases at V and 0 bases at J, with 7 bases between. Germline V gene sequence: CDR1 SGHTA, CDR2 FQGNSA. This CDR3 has 14 amino acids. Here the CDR3 reads CASSSRSSGNTIYF. Here the CDR3 DNA reads TGTGCCAGCAGCTCTAGGAGCTCTGGAAACACCATATATTTT.

The CDR3 bases are TGTGCCAGCAGCCCGCACGGTTTTAACACTGAAGCTTTCTTT. This gives the protein CASSPHGFNTEAFF. This chain connects TRBV3-1 (or the pseudogene TRBV3-2) to TRBJ1-1; D gene ambiguous. The germline gives CDR1 LGHDT, CDR2 YNNKEL (reference sequence). V lost 4 bases, J lost 2 bases, and 11 bases lay in between. CDR3 length: 14 amino acids.

The chain couples TRBV10-3 to TRBJ1-1; 7 nucleotides line up with TRBD1. With 10 bases clipped from V and 5 bases from J, the junction kept 13 bases outside the gene matches. Germline CDR1 and CDR2: ENHRY and SYGVKD. The CDR3 consists of 14 residues. The CDR3, as DNA: TGTGCCACCAAGAGGACAGGTGAGACTACTGAAGCTTTCTTT. It encodes CATKRTGETTEAFF.

The chain combines TRBV4-3 with TRBJ2-1; the D is unclear. Germline V lookup: CDR1 LGHNA, CDR2 YSLEER. V lost 5 bases to trimming and J lost 4 bases, with 15 bases between them. The CDR3 is 15 residues long. The CDR3: CASSGGSPQYNEQFF. In DNA, the CDR3 is TGCGCCAGCAGCGGCGGCAGCCCCCAGTACAATGAGCAGTTCTTC.

The chain recombines TRBV7-9 with TRBJ2-7; 9 bases fit TRBD1. Germline V gene sequence: CDR1 SEHNR, CDR2 FQNEAQ (reference sequence). The ends lost 3 bases at V and 5 bases at J; junction bases unmatched: 5. CDR3 length: 14 residues. The CDR3 here is CASSFRDRAHEQYF. CDR3 bases: TGTGCCAGCAGCTTCCGGGACAGGGCCCACGAGCAGTACTTC.

The chain is built from TRBV7-2 and TRBJ2-7; TRBD1 or TRBD2 may be the D gene (5 bases each). CDR3 length: 15 residues. Trimming removed 6 bases at V and 2 bases at J, with 17 bases between. From germline, CDR1 is SGHTA and CDR2 FQGNSA. The CDR3 is CASSPQRDRPYEQYF. CDR3 DNA sequence: TGTGCCAGCAGTCCCCAGAGGGACCGCCCCTACGAGCAGTACTTC.

V usage is TRBV11-2 and J usage is TRBJ1-1, with D unclear. Between the trimmed V and J ends, which lost 1 base and 9 bases, there was a span of 6 bases. From germline, CDR1 is SGHAT and CDR2 FQNNGV. The CDR3 is 11 residues long. The CDR3 DNA sequence: TGTGCCAGCAGCTTAGCGTCCAAAGCTTTCTTT. As protein: CASSLASKAFF. The full variable domain, completed using reference TRBV11-2 and TRBJ1-1, is EAGVAQSPRYKIIEKRQSVAFWCNPISGHATLYWYQQILGQGPKLLIQFQNNGVVDDSQLPKDRFSAERLKGVDSTLKIQPAKLEDSAVYLCASSLASKAFFGQGTRLTVV.

The V and J genes are TRBV6-6 and TRBJ1-2, with D hard to call. V lost 6 bases and J 1 base, leaving 18 bases between the germline ends. This CDR3 region has 16 residues. Germline V lookup: CDR1 MNHNY, CDR2 SVGAGI (reference sequence). DNA of the CDR3: TGTGCCAGCAGGAACCAACTGCGGACCCTTAACTATGGCTACACCTTC. It yields the protein CASRNQLRTLNYGYTF.

The chain links TRBV3-1 (or the pseudogene TRBV3-2) to TRBJ2-1; D is undetermined. The germline CDR1 and CDR2 sequences are LGHDT and YNNKEL (reference sequence). The V end lost 0 bases, the J end lost 13 bases, and 16 bases lay between the germline ends. The CDR3 is 14 residues long. CDR3 sequence reads: CASSQDLGQTEQFF. CDR3 nucleotide sequence: TGTGCCAGCAGCCAAGATTTAGGCCAGACGGAACAGTTCTTC.

CDR3 loop: CASSAIPGGTTEAFF. The CDR3 nucleotides are TGTGCCAGCAGCGCGATTCCAGGGGGTACCACTGAAGCTTTCTTT. This rearrangement joins TRBV7-2 to TRBJ1-1; 7 positions agree with TRBD1. The V segment lost 5 bases and the J segment 4 bases; nucleotides outside the gene matches: 10. The CDR3 is made up of 15 amino acids. CDR1 is SGHTA and CDR2 is FQGNSA in the germline V gene.

This chain connects TRBV6-5 to TRBJ2-5; D not resolved. Deletions cut 0 bases from V and 2 bases from J, with 7 bases between. Per the germline V gene, CDR1 is MNHEY and CDR2 is SVGAGI. The CDR3 contains 14 residues. CDR3 coding DNA: TGTGCCAGCAGTTACTCGGGTCTACAAGAGACCCAGTACTTC. It encodes CASSYSGLQETQYF.

CDR3 sequence (DNA): TGTGCCAGCAGCGAGGAATTAGGACTTGAGCAGTACTTC. Its protein product is CASSEELGLEQYF. The chain has TRBV6-4 and TRBJ2-7, with D possibly being TRBD2 (5 bases). Germline lookup yields CDR1 MRHNA and CDR2 SNTAGT. Trimming shortened V by 6 bases and J by 7 bases, and 16 bases separated the two germline ends. The CDR3 covers 13 residues.